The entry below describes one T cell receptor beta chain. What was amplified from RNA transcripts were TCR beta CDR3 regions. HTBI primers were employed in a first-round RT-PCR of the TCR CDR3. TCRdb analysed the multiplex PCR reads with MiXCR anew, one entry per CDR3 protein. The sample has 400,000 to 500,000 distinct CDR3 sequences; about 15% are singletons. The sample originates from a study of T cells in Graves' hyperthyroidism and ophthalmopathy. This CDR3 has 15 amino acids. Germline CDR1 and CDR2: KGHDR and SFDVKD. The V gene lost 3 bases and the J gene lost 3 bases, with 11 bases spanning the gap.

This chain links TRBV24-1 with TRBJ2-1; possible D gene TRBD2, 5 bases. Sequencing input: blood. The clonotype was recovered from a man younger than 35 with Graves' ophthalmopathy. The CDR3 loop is CATSDDGKNYNEQFF. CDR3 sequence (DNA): TGTGCCACCAGTGATGACGGGAAGAACTACAATGAGCAGTTCTTC.